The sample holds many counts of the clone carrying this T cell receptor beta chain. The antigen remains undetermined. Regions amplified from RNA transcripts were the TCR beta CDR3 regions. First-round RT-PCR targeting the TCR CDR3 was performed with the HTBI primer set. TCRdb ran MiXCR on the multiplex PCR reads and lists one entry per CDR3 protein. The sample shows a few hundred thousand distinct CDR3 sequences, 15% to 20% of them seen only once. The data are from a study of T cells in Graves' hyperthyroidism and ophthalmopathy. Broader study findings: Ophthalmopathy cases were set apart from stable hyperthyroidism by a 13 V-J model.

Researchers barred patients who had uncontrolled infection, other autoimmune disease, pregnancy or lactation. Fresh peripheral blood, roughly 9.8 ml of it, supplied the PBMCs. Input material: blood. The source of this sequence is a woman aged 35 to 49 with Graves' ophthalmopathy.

CDR3 in amino acids: CASSFAIASGNTIYF. As DNA, the CDR3 is TGTGCCAGCAGCTTCGCAATCGCTTCTGGAAACACCATATATTTT. V and J are TRBV7-2 and TRBJ1-3; D is ambiguous. Between the trimmed V and J ends, which lost 3 bases and 1 base, there was a span of 10 bases. Germline V lookup: CDR1 SGHTA, CDR2 FQGNSA. CDR3 length equals 15 residues.